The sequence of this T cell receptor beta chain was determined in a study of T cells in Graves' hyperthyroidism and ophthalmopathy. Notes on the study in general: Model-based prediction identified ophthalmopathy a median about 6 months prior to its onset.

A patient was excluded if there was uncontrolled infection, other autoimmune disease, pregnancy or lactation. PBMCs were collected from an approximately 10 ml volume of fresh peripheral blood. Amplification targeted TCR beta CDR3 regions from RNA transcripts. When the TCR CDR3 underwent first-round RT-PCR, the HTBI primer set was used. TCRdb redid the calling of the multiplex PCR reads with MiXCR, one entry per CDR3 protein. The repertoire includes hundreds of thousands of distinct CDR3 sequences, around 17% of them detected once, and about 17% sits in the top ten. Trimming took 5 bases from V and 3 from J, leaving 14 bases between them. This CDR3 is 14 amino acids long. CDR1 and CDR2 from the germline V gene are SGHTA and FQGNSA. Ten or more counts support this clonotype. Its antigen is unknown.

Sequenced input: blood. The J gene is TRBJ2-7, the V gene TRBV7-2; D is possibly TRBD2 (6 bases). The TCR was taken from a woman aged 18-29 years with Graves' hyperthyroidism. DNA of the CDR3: TGTGCCAGCAGCGCCCGGGGAGGCCTCTACGAGCAGTACTTC. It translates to CASSARGGLYEQYF. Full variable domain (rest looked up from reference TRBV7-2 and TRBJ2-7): GAGVSQSPSNKVTEKGKDVELRCDPISGHTALYWYRQSLGQGLEFLIYFQGNSAPDKSGLPSDRFSAERTGGSVSTLTIQRTQQEDSAVYLCASSARGGLYEQYFGPGTRLTVT.